This T cell receptor beta chain was documented in a study of blood T cells in healthy people across ages. About the research overall: About one barcoded beta molecule per two T cells was the capture yield of template switching.

The donors, all healthy, were Caucasians living in Russia, aged roughly 6 to 100. They isolated at least 7 million PBMCs from each sample. PCR was performed a second time for about 6 to 11 cycles using a sample-barcoded 5' primer and a J-beta primer mix. In TCRdb, the 5' RACE reads were re-called with MiXCR into one record per CDR3 protein. The data hold almost 1 million distinct CDR3 sequences, with roughly 50% observed a single time. Sequencing was done on a sample of blood. The clonotype was recovered from a woman aged 55 to 70 in good health.

In DNA form, the CDR3 reads TGTGCCAGCAGCTTAGTTGCGAGGGGTACCGGGGAGCTGTTTTTT. Protein product: CASSLVARGTGELFF. V and J are TRBV11-2 and TRBJ2-2; either TRBD1 or TRBD2 may fit D (5 bases each). This CDR3 comprises 15 residues. In germline, CDR1 is SGHAT, CDR2 FQNNGV. Trimming took off 1 base at V and 5 bases at J, with 11 bases between the two ends.